This T cell receptor beta chain is from a study of blood T cell repertoires in COVID-19 (dated by TCRdb to 2018 to 2021). Concerning the study at large: Collaborator samples came from the United States, Italy and Spain and covered acute and convalescent phases of COVID-19. The prospective study material was composed of cDNA or gDNA derived from T cells, B-cell-depleted T cells, or PBMCs. Deeply sampled blood TCRbeta repertoires from subjects exposed to, actively infected with, or recovered from COVID-19 were included in the dataset. The repertoires were made available in a free public database intended to serve as a resource for research on the immune response to SARS-CoV-2. The samples were drawn from two sources: the first 160 participants of the ongoing ImmuneRACE study, and approximately 1,300 subjects contributed by 6 global collaborators. Nearly every sample came with metadata listing a de-identified subject ID, COVID-19 status, age in years and sex. HLA class I and class II types, where available, came from metadata supplied by the sample provider rather than from assay-based typing.

Collaborating institutions collected whole blood in K2EDTA tubes following their own protocols. Collaborator samples were shipped for TCRbeta analysis as frozen whole blood, isolated PBMCs, or DNA extracted from either sample type. Results and caveats for the whole study, not just this receptor: Clinical and demographic metadata were provided uncurated, with the amount varying by source and participant.

The immunoSEQ Assay, a bias-controlled multiplex PCR, was used to amplify TCRbeta CDR3 regions from genomic DNA. Per the source publication's procedure: The number of nucleated cells in each sample was estimated by amplification of reference gene primers within the assay. To quantify the absolute abundance of each unique TCRbeta CDR3 rearrangement, sequence reads were collapsed and filtered. Productive Simpson clonality was computed per sample as the square root of Simpson's diversity index over productive rearrangements. What TCRdb holds here is the immuneACCESS table cut down to in-frame rearrangements. Part of the clones is not present; checked against another copy, under half of the missing clones reflect an unresolved V gene, and the others are unexplained. V and J calls and clone size are those listed in that table; D and trimming were worked out from the DNA. The sample records around 92,000 clones, about 83% of which are singletons. The leading ten clones occupy roughly 25% of the sample.

In the case of this clone: Its cognate antigen has yet to be identified. The sample holds no much larger clone one base away, and base qualities are not on file.

What was sequenced was peripheral blood. The receptor was derived from a human donor in a cohort sampled during active COVID-19.

The CDR3 region has the sequence CASSLFAAPLQNIQYF. The nucleotide sequence reads TGTGCCAGCAGCTTATTTGCGGCCCCCCTCCAAAACATTCAGTACTTC. The chain uses TRBV7-8 and TRBJ2-4; the D gene cannot be resolved reliably. The germline V gene sets CDR1 to SGHVS and CDR2 to FQNEAQ. The V and J ends are trimmed by 2 bases and 5 bases, leaving 16 bases between them. The CDR3 goes from the cysteine to the phenylalanine over 16 residues. Just the 48-base CDR3 DNA is kept, in frame starting at base 1.